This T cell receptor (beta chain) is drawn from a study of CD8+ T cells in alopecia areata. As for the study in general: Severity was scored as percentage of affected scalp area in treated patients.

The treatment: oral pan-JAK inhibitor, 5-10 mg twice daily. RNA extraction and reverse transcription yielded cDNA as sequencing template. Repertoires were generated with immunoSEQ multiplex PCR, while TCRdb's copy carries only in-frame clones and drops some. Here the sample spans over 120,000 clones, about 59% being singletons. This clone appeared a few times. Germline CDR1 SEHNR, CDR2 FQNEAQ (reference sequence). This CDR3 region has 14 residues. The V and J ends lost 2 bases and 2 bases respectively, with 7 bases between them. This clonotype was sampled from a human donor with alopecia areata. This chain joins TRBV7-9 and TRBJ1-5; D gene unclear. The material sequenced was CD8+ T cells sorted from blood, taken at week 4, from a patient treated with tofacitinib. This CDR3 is CASSLMDGNQPQHF. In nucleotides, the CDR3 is TGTGCCAGCAGCTTAATGGACGGCAATCAGCCCCAGCATTTT. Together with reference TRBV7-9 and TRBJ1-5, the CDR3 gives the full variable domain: DTGVSQNPRHKITKRGQNVTFRCDPISEHNRLYWYRQTLGQGPEFLTYFQNEAQLEKSRLLSDRFSAERPKGSFSTLEIQRTEQGDSAMYLCASSLMDGNQPQHFGDGTRLSIL.